Listed below are T cell receptor beta chains from one sample, sequenced in a study of blood T cell repertoires in COVID-19. Measured with immunoSEQ multiplex PCR; TCRdb has only the in-frame clones, and not every one. The sample includes 250,000 to 350,000 clones, roughly nine tenths of them seen just once. The sample taken for sequencing was peripheral blood. These receptors were taken from a man younger than 35 with active or convalescent COVID-19. Each CDR3 is given with its conserved first and last residue. The D gene is left open where the match is weak. Rows may omit the clone size; those that give it use once, few, many or a size class.

CDR3: CAIRASGLSYEQYF
DNA: TGTGCCATCAGGGCAAGCGGACTCTCCTACGAGCAGTACTTC
length: 14
size: -
V: TRBV10-3
J: TRBJ2-7
D: -

CDR3: CATSETLAGAPDTQYF
DNA: TGTGCCACCAGTGAAACACTAGCGGGAGCACCAGATACGCAGTATTTT
length: 16
size: -
V: TRBV24-1
J: TRBJ2-3
D: TRBD2

CDR3: CASSKAQGVSGELFF
DNA: TGTGCCAGCAGCAAAGCACAGGGAGTGAGTGGGGAGCTGTTTTTT
length: 15
size: -
V: TRBV21-1
J: TRBJ2-2
D: -

CDR3: CASSLEARGAGDTQYF
DNA: TGCGCCAGCAGCTTGGAGGCTCGGGGGGCAGGGGATACGCAGTATTTT
length: 16
size: -
V: TRBV5-1
J: TRBJ2-3
D: -

CDR3: CASSASVGAGITDTQYF
DNA: TGTGCCAGCAGCGCTTCCGTCGGAGCGGGGATAACAGATACGCAGTATTTT
length: 17
size: -
V: TRBV9
J: TRBJ2-3
D: TRBD2

CDR3: CASSLAQDSLLDGGYTF
DNA: TGCGCCAGCAGCTTGGCACAGGACAGTTTATTAGATGGTGGCTACACCTTC
length: 17
size: -
V: TRBV5-1
J: TRBJ1-2
D: -

CDR3: CASSPDTVAKNIQYF
DNA: TGTGCCAGCTCACCGGACACTGTAGCCAAAAACATTCAGTACTTC
length: 15
size: -
V: TRBV18
J: TRBJ2-4
D: -

CDR3: CASSPGIGNTIYF
DNA: TGTGCCAGCAGCCCGGGGATAGGAAACACCATATATTTT
length: 13
size: -
V: TRBV4-2
J: TRBJ1-3
D: -

CDR3: CASSKRDKNYEQYF
DNA: TGTGCCAGTAGTAAACGGGACAAGAACTACGAGCAGTACTTC
length: 14
size: -
V: TRBV19
J: TRBJ2-7
D: -

CDR3: CASSWLGLSTEAFF
DNA: TGTGCCAGCAGTTGGTTGGGGCTTAGCACTGAAGCTTTCTTT
length: 14
size: many
V: TRBV27
J: TRBJ1-1
D: -

CDR3: CASSLGNPSGETQYF
DNA: TGCGCCAGCAGCTTGGGTAACCCGTCGGGTGAGACCCAGTACTTC
length: 15
size: -
V: TRBV5-1
J: TRBJ2-5
D: -

CDR3: CASSQAGTGWDYTF
DNA: TGTGCCAGCAGCCAAGCCGGGACAGGGTGGGACTACACCTTC
length: 14
size: -
V: TRBV3-1/TRBV3-2
J: TRBJ1-2
D: TRBD1

CDR3: CASSLARRERTYNEQFF
DNA: TGTGCCAGCAGCTTAGCGCGGAGGGAGAGAACCTACAATGAGCAGTTCTTC
length: 17
size: -
V: TRBV7-2
J: TRBJ2-1
D: -

CDR3: CSASLNLGLGNEKLFF
DNA: TGCAGTGCTAGTCTTAATTTGGGACTGGGGAATGAAAAACTGTTTTTT
length: 16
size: -
V: TRBV20-1
J: TRBJ1-4
D: -

CDR3: CASSQDRLVLPQHF
DNA: TGCGCCAGCAGCCAAGACAGGCTGGTACTGCCCCAGCATTTT
length: 14
size: -
V: TRBV4-3
J: TRBJ1-5
D: -

CDR3: CASSLARAGENEQYF
DNA: TGTGCCAGCAGCTTAGCGCGGGCAGGGGAGAACGAGCAGTACTTC
length: 15
size: -
V: TRBV7-9
J: TRBJ2-7
D: -

CDR3: CASSFYGTATNEKLFF
DNA: TGCGCCAGCAGCTTTTATGGGACAGCAACTAATGAAAAACTGTTTTTT
length: 16
size: few
V: TRBV5-1
J: TRBJ1-4
D: TRBD1

CDR3: CASSPPGLTYEQYF
DNA: TGTGCCAGCTCACCCCCCGGTCTAACCTACGAGCAGTACTTC
length: 14
size: -
V: TRBV18
J: TRBJ2-7
D: -

CDR3: CASSWGGSGGYEQYF
DNA: TGTGCCAGCAGCTGGGGGGGGTCCGGAGGCTACGAGCAGTACTTC
length: 15
size: -
V: TRBV11-2
J: TRBJ2-7
D: TRBD2

CDR3: CASSSRGRTGELFF
DNA: TGTGCCAGCAGCTCGAGGGGGCGCACCGGGGAGCTGTTTTTT
length: 14
size: once
V: TRBV3-1/TRBV3-2
J: TRBJ2-2
D: TRBD1

CDR3: CASSLAPRTSGGRHSTDTQYF
DNA: TGTGCCAGCAGCTTAGCGCCCCGGACTAGCGGGGGGAGACATAGCACAGATACGCAGTATTTT
length: 21
size: -
V: TRBV13
J: TRBJ2-3
D: TRBD2

CDR3: CASSPRIAGGRQYQPPVAKNIQYF
DNA: TGTGCCAGCTCACCACGTATCGCGGGAGGTCGACAATATCAACCGCCGGTAGCCAAAAACATTCAGTACTTC
length: 24
size: -
V: TRBV18
J: TRBJ2-4
D: TRBD2

CDR3: CASSFDPDTEAFF
DNA: TGTGCCAGCAGTTTTGATCCGGACACTGAAGCTTTCTTT
length: 13
size: few
V: TRBV5-5
J: TRBJ1-1
D: -

CDR3: CASSLGGPGTSFTDTQYF
DNA: TGTGCCAGCAGTTTAGGTGGTCCGGGGACTAGCTTTACAGATACGCAGTATTTT
length: 18
size: -
V: TRBV28
J: TRBJ2-3
D: TRBD2

CDR3: CASSQVWDRSYNQPQHF
DNA: TGTGCCAGCAGCCAAGTTTGGGACAGGAGTTACAATCAGCCCCAGCATTTT
length: 17
size: -
V: TRBV3-1/TRBV3-2
J: TRBJ1-5
D: TRBD1

CDR3: CASSAEGGQPQHF
DNA: TGTGCCAGCAGTGCAGAGGGGGGGCAGCCCCAGCATTTT
length: 13
size: -
V: TRBV2
J: TRBJ1-5
D: -

CDR3: CASSSGTALEQYF
DNA: TGTGCCAGCAGTTCCGGGACAGCGCTCGAGCAGTACTTC
length: 13
size: -
V: TRBV27
J: TRBJ2-7
D: TRBD1

CDR3: CASRPTEGPQFF
DNA: TGTGCCAGCAGGCCCACGGAGGGCCCTCAGTTCTTC
length: 12
size: -
V: TRBV6-5
J: TRBJ2-1
D: -

CDR3: CASSKAITEGNYGYTF
DNA: TGTGCCAGCAGCAAAGCTATCACGGAGGGGAACTATGGCTACACCTTC
length: 16
size: -
V: TRBV21-1
J: TRBJ1-2
D: -

CDR3: CASSEGTGIYNEQFF
DNA: TGTGCCAGCAGTGAAGGGACGGGGATCTACAATGAGCAGTTCTTC
length: 15
size: -
V: TRBV6-1
J: TRBJ2-1
D: -

CDR3: CASSPYAGTGGTEAFF
DNA: TGTGCCAGCTCACCCTATGCCGGGACAGGGGGCACTGAAGCTTTCTTT
length: 16
size: -
V: TRBV18
J: TRBJ1-1
D: TRBD1

CDR3: CASTPRTGFDTQYF
DNA: TGTGCCAGCACTCCGCGGACAGGATTCGATACGCAGTATTTT
length: 14
size: -
V: TRBV5-6
J: TRBJ2-3
D: TRBD1

CDR3: CASSIDWRYSPLHF
DNA: TGTGCCAGTAGTATCGACTGGAGGTATTCACCCCTCCACTTT
length: 14
size: -
V: TRBV19
J: TRBJ1-6
D: -

CDR3: CASSRDGSSFNEQYF
DNA: TGCGCCAGCAGCCGAGACGGGAGTAGTTTCAACGAGCAGTACTTC
length: 15
size: -
V: TRBV5-1
J: TRBJ2-7
D: -

CDR3: CASSARTGTGSTEAFF
DNA: TGTGCCAGCAGCGCTAGAACCGGGACAGGGTCCACTGAAGCTTTCTTT
length: 16
size: -
V: TRBV3-1/TRBV3-2
J: TRBJ1-1
D: TRBD1

CDR3: CATSIFGSAGPYEQYF
DNA: TGTGCCACCAGCATATTTGGGTCGGCGGGACCCTACGAGCAGTACTTC
length: 16
size: -
V: TRBV15
J: TRBJ2-7
D: -

CDR3: CASRDHRDAEAFF
DNA: TGTGCCAGCAGAGACCACAGGGATGCTGAAGCTTTCTTT
length: 13
size: -
V: TRBV6-5
J: TRBJ1-1
D: -

CDR3: CASSLGLAGDEQFF
DNA: TGTGCCAGCAGTCTGGGACTAGCGGGTGATGAGCAGTTCTTC
length: 14
size: few
V: TRBV27
J: TRBJ2-1
D: TRBD2

CDR3: CASSPVDRGLNEQFF
DNA: TGTGCCAGCTCACCAGTAGACAGGGGGCTCAATGAGCAGTTCTTC
length: 15
size: -
V: TRBV18
J: TRBJ2-1
D: TRBD1

CDR3: CASSLVEGGKNEQFF
DNA: TGTGCCAGCAGCCTGGTAGAGGGAGGCAAGAATGAGCAGTTCTTC
length: 15
size: -
V: TRBV7-7
J: TRBJ2-1
D: -

CDR3: CASSPQGDYGYTF
DNA: TGTGCCAGCAGCCCTCAGGGGGATTATGGCTACACCTTC
length: 13
size: few
V: TRBV7-2
J: TRBJ1-2
D: TRBD1

CDR3: CASSHGTDYNSPLHF
DNA: TGTGCCAGCAGCCACGGGACAGACTATAATTCACCCCTCCACTTT
length: 15
size: -
V: TRBV7-9
J: TRBJ1-6
D: TRBD1

CDR3: CASSDSSGGALTQYF
DNA: TGTGCCAGCAGTGATTCTAGCGGGGGGGCCCTTACGCAGTATTTT
length: 15
size: -
V: TRBV2
J: TRBJ2-3
D: TRBD2

CDR3: CASSYGGGGGNEKLFF
DNA: TGTGCCAGCAGTTACGGAGGGGGCGGCGGTAATGAAAAACTGTTTTTT
length: 16
size: -
V: TRBV6-5
J: TRBJ1-4
D: TRBD1

CDR3: CASSSQGNVINSPLHF
DNA: TGTGCCAGCAGCTCCCAGGGCAATGTAATAAATTCACCCCTCCACTTT
length: 16
size: -
V: TRBV7-2
J: TRBJ1-6
D: -

CDR3: CSASPSGEETQYF
DNA: TGCAGTGCTAGTCCCAGCGGTGAAGAGACCCAGTACTTC
length: 13
size: -
V: TRBV20-1
J: TRBJ2-5
D: -

CDR3: CASARGTSTDTQYF
DNA: TGTGCCAGCGCCAGGGGGACTAGCACAGATACGCAGTATTTT
length: 14
size: -
V: TRBV28
J: TRBJ2-3
D: -

CDR3: CASSIQQGVAEAFF
DNA: TGTGCCAGCAGTATCCAACAGGGTGTGGCTGAAGCTTTCTTT
length: 14
size: -
V: TRBV27
J: TRBJ1-1
D: -

CDR3: CASSSGLAGGYEQYF
DNA: TGTGCCAGCAGCTCGGGACTAGCGGGAGGCTACGAGCAGTACTTC
length: 15
size: -
V: TRBV5-4
J: TRBJ2-7
D: TRBD2

CDR3: CASNPSYNSPLHF
DNA: TGTGCCAGCAACCCCAGTTATAATTCACCCCTCCACTTT
length: 13
size: -
V: TRBV25-1
J: TRBJ1-6
D: -

CDR3: CASSQLSQGWQRIEQYF
DNA: TGCGCCAGCAGCCAACTCTCTCAGGGTTGGCAAAGGATCGAGCAGTACTTC
length: 17
size: -
V: TRBV4-1
J: TRBJ2-7
D: -

CDR3: CASSKDRGRDTEAFF
DNA: TGTGCCAGCAGCAAAGACAGGGGGCGGGACACTGAAGCTTTCTTT
length: 15
size: -
V: TRBV7-6
J: TRBJ1-1
D: TRBD1

CDR3: CSVEDGTSRSDTQYF
DNA: TGCAGCGTTGAAGACGGGACTAGCCGGTCTGATACGCAGTATTTT
length: 15
size: -
V: TRBV29-1
J: TRBJ2-3
D: TRBD2

CDR3: CASSSPLAGVVNEQFF
DNA: TGTGCCAGCAGCTCTCCGCTAGCGGGGGTGGTCAATGAGCAGTTCTTC
length: 16
size: once
V: TRBV11-2
J: TRBJ2-1
D: TRBD2

CDR3: CASSPGLDRSYEQYF
DNA: TGTGCCAGCTCACCCGGGCTGGACAGGTCCTACGAGCAGTACTTC
length: 15
size: -
V: TRBV18
J: TRBJ2-7
D: TRBD1

CDR3: CASSPGGYEQFF
DNA: TGTGCCAGTAGCCCCGGGGGGTATGAGCAGTTCTTC
length: 12
size: -
V: TRBV19
J: TRBJ2-1
D: TRBD2

CDR3: CASRTRGGVSPLHF
DNA: TGTGCCAGCAGGACCAGGGGAGGGGTTTCACCCCTCCACTTT
length: 14
size: -
V: TRBV6-5
J: TRBJ1-6
D: -